A selection of T cell receptor beta chains follows, all from one sample in a study of shared T cell receptors in the human thymus. Profiling relied on immunoSEQ multiplex PCR, and the TCRdb table lists in-frame clones only, not all of them. The sample lists hundreds of thousands of clones, 80% to 90% occurring once. The sample also formed part of further work on human thymus T cells.

The sample consisted of thymocytes. The receptor set was obtained from a girl in the first two years of life with a congenital heart defect. The CDR3 runs from the conserved cysteine through the conserved F or W. Each record gives: CDR3 protein, CDR3 DNA, clone size, V gene, D gene, J gene. The D gene is left open where the match is weak. The size field is filled for only some rows; it gives once, few, many or a size class.

cdr3_aa: CASSSKARDRGPQNSPLHF; cdr3_nt: TGTGCCAGCAGTTCCAAGGCCCGGGACAGGGGCCCTCAAAATTCACCCCTCCACTTT; clone_size: .; v_call: TRBV28; d_call: TRBD1; j_call: TRBJ1-6
cdr3_aa: CASSLGRAGGADGYTF; cdr3_nt: TGTGCCAGCAGTTTAGGTCGGGCAGGGGGAGCGGATGGCTACACCTTC; clone_size: .; v_call: TRBV28; d_call: TRBD1; j_call: TRBJ1-2
cdr3_aa: CSVEKGGYGYTF; cdr3_nt: TGCAGCGTTGAAAAAGGAGGCTATGGCTACACCTTC; clone_size: .; v_call: TRBV29-1; d_call: .; j_call: TRBJ1-2
cdr3_aa: CASSEVGPRGDSGNTIYF; cdr3_nt: TGTGCCAGCAGTGAAGTAGGGCCCAGGGGGGACTCTGGAAACACCATATATTTT; clone_size: .; v_call: TRBV6-1; d_call: TRBD1; j_call: TRBJ1-3
cdr3_aa: CASSLETEPNQPQHF; cdr3_nt: TGTGCCAGCAGCTTGGAGACAGAGCCAAATCAGCCCCAGCATTTT; clone_size: .; v_call: TRBV7-9; d_call: .; j_call: TRBJ1-5
cdr3_aa: CAWSPGTGQSNQPQHF; cdr3_nt: TGTGCCTGGAGTCCCGGGACAGGGCAAAGCAATCAGCCCCAGCATTTT; clone_size: .; v_call: TRBV30; d_call: TRBD1; j_call: TRBJ1-5
cdr3_aa: CASTPRTGTNSPLHF; cdr3_nt: TGTGCCAGCACCCCAAGGACAGGGACCAATTCACCCCTCCACTTT; clone_size: .; v_call: TRBV6-1; d_call: TRBD1; j_call: TRBJ1-6
cdr3_aa: CASSLSPWTSGGQYEQYF; cdr3_nt: TGTGCCAGCAGTTTATCGCCATGGACTAGCGGGGGTCAATACGAGCAGTACTTC; clone_size: .; v_call: TRBV27; d_call: TRBD2; j_call: TRBJ2-7
cdr3_aa: CASSELNSPTDTQYF; cdr3_nt: TGTGCCAGCAGTGAATTAAACTCCCCCACAGATACGCAGTATTTT; clone_size: .; v_call: TRBV25-1; d_call: .; j_call: TRBJ2-3
cdr3_aa: CASSQPLGGDTDTQYF; cdr3_nt: TGTGCCAGCAGCCAACCCCTCGGGGGAGACACAGATACGCAGTATTTT; clone_size: once; v_call: TRBV5-6; d_call: .; j_call: TRBJ2-3
cdr3_aa: CSVEPGTGNMDTQYF; cdr3_nt: TGCAGCGTCGAGCCCGGGACAGGGAATATGGATACGCAGTATTTT; clone_size: .; v_call: TRBV29-1; d_call: TRBD1; j_call: TRBJ2-3
cdr3_aa: CASSSQSGGSGGTQYF; cdr3_nt: TGTGCCAGCAGCTCGCAAAGCGGGGGGTCTGGCGGTACGCAGTATTTT; clone_size: .; v_call: TRBV7-2; d_call: TRBD2; j_call: TRBJ2-3
cdr3_aa: CATSWSEGRDRALYEQYF; cdr3_nt: TGTGCCACGAGCTGGAGCGAGGGGCGAGACAGGGCCCTTTACGAGCAGTACTTC; clone_size: .; v_call: TRBV10-3; d_call: TRBD1; j_call: TRBJ2-7
cdr3_aa: CASNWLNYNSPLHF; cdr3_nt: TGTGCCAGCAATTGGCTTAACTATAATTCACCCCTCCACTTT; clone_size: .; v_call: TRBV2; d_call: .; j_call: TRBJ1-6
cdr3_aa: CASTMDPLGTDTQYF; cdr3_nt: TGTGCCAGCACCATGGATCCACTAGGAACAGATACGCAGTATTTT; clone_size: .; v_call: TRBV5-8; d_call: .; j_call: TRBJ2-3
cdr3_aa: CASSRRAQLQETQYF; cdr3_nt: TGTGCCAGCAGCCGCAGGGCCCAGCTTCAAGAGACCCAGTACTTC; clone_size: .; v_call: TRBV5-8; d_call: .; j_call: TRBJ2-5
cdr3_aa: CASSQYPWGQGSLNTGELFF; cdr3_nt: TGTGCCAGCAGCCAATACCCTTGGGGACAGGGGTCCTTAAACACCGGGGAGCTGTTTTTT; clone_size: .; v_call: TRBV14; d_call: TRBD1; j_call: TRBJ2-2
cdr3_aa: CASETDRERREQYF; cdr3_nt: TGTGCCAGCGAGACGGACAGGGAGAGACGCGAGCAGTACTTC; clone_size: few; v_call: TRBV6-1; d_call: TRBD1; j_call: TRBJ2-7
cdr3_aa: CASSPSGGGRQETQYF; cdr3_nt: TGTGCCAGCAGCCCCTCGGGTGGAGGCCGCCAAGAGACCCAGTACTTC; clone_size: .; v_call: TRBV9; d_call: .; j_call: TRBJ2-5